Below are 17 T cell receptor beta chains sequenced from a single sample in a study of blood T cell repertoires in COVID-19. TCRdb's copy holds only in-frame clones and misses some; the assay was immunoSEQ multiplex PCR. The table records 150,000 to 200,000 clones, 87% of them present only once. Sequences were obtained from peripheral blood. These receptors all come from a human donor in a cohort sampled during active COVID-19.

This rearrangement joins TRBV6-5 to TRBJ1-2, with TRBD1 identical over 9 bases. Trimming cost V 6 bases and J 7 bases; bases outside gene matches: 6. The CDR3 covers 13 residues. CDR1 and CDR2 from the germline V gene are MNHEY and SVGAGI. The CDR3 region is CASRSTTGGGYTF. The CDR3 bases are TGTGCCAGCAGGTCGACGACAGGGGGTGGCTACACCTTC.

This clone has just one count. V and J are TRBV20-1 and TRBJ2-2; D might be TRBD2 (6 bases). CDR3 length equals 13 residues. Trimming pared 3 bases from V and 9 bases from J, leaving 14 bases between. Looked up from germline, CDR1 is DFQATT and CDR2 is SNEGSKA (reference sequence). In nucleotides, the CDR3 is TGCAGTGCTAGTGGGGGAGGTCCGCGGGAGCTGTTTTTT. Amino acid sequence: CSASGGGPRELFF.

V is TRBV7-2 and J is TRBJ1-2, with TRBD1 identical over 7 bases. V gave up 4 bases and J gave up 4 bases; unmatched junction bases: 12. Germline-derived CDR1 and CDR2 are SGHTA and FQGNSA. The CDR3 covers 16 residues. CDR3 region: CASSSRDKSGGYGYTF. CDR3 nucleotide sequence: TGTGCCAGCAGCTCAAGGGACAAGTCAGGGGGCTATGGCTACACCTTC.

This rearrangement joins TRBV19 to TRBJ2-1, with 7 bases fitting TRBD2. Germline CDR1 and CDR2: LNHDA and SQIVND (reference sequence). The CDR3 contains 17 residues. Trimming took 3 bases from V and 2 from J; bases not matched to a gene: 10. This chain's CDR3 is CASSIPASGRPYNEQFF. The CDR3, as DNA: TGTGCCAGTAGTATTCCGGCGTCCGGGAGGCCCTACAATGAGCAGTTCTTC.

Only one count was recorded for this clone. This rearrangement joins TRBV28 to TRBJ1-1, with 7 bases aligning to TRBD1. Losses at the gene ends were 5 bases for V and 6 bases for J; bases not matched to a gene: 6. CDR3 length: 13 amino acids. Germline V CDR1 and CDR2: MDHEN, SYDVKM. CDR3 bases: TGTGCCAGCAGTAAGACAGGGCTCGCTGAAGCTTTCTTT. Encoded protein: CASSKTGLAEAFF.

This clone was observed a handful of times. V is TRBV7-9 and J is TRBJ2-7; 14 nucleotides align to TRBD2. This CDR3 has 17 residues. Trimming cost V 3 bases and J 2 bases; bases outside gene matches: 6. Germline CDR1 reads SEHNR; CDR2 reads FQNEAQ (reference sequence). The CDR3 sequence is CASSFGTSGSVPYEQYF. Here the CDR3 DNA reads TGTGCCAGCAGCTTCGGGACTAGCGGGAGTGTCCCCTACGAGCAGTACTTC.

The chain carries TRBV12-2 and TRBJ2-7; the table's D call, TRBD2, has no DNA check behind it. TRBV12-2 counts as a pseudogene. The CDR3 consists of 15 residues. This chain's CDR3 is CASRLVWGGRYEQYF. The CDR3 nucleotides are TGTGCAAGTCGCTTAGTTTGGGGGGGCCGGTACGAGCAGTACTTC.

The V call is TRBV3-1 (or the pseudogene TRBV3-2), the J call TRBJ2-7; 7 bases are a match to TRBD1. The J segment lost 4 bases and the V segment lost 4 bases, leaving 13 bases of the junction unmatched. CDR1 is LGHDT, CDR2 YNNKEL, per germline (reference sequence). CDR3 length equals 16 residues. CDR3 sequence reads: CASSPFRQGRVYEQYF. As DNA, the CDR3 is TGTGCCAGCAGCCCGTTTCGACAGGGAAGGGTGTACGAGCAGTACTTC.

V and J are TRBV19 and TRBJ2-7, with D possibly matching TRBD1 (6 bases). Trimming removed 3 bases from V and 5 bases from J, with 14 bases in between. The CDR3 totals 14 residues. Looked up from germline, CDR1 is LNHDA and CDR2 is SQIVND (reference sequence). The CDR3 reads CASSIGGAFHEQYF. For the CDR3, the DNA is TGTGCCAGTAGTATTGGGGGCGCTTTTCACGAGCAGTACTTC.

This chain uses TRBV5-6 with TRBJ2-3; 7 bases line up with TRBD1. V lost 4 bases, J lost 4 bases, and 6 bases stayed unmatched. This CDR3 has 14 amino acids. Germline V gives CDR1 SGHDT, CDR2 YYEEEE. CDR3 bases: TGTGCCAGCAGCCTCGACAGGGCCTCAGATACGCAGTATTTT. This codes for CASSLDRASDTQYF. Together with reference TRBV5-6 and TRBJ2-3, the CDR3 gives the full variable domain: DAGVTQSPTHLIKTRGQQVTLRCSPKSGHDTVSWYQQALGQGPQFIFQYYEEEERQRGNFPDRFSGHQFPNYSSELNVNALLLGDSALYLCASSLDRASDTQYFGPGTRLTVL.

This chain joins TRBV19 and TRBJ2-1; 10 positions match TRBD2. Germline loops: CDR1 LNHDA, CDR2 SQIVND (reference sequence). Trimming removed 8 bases from V and 1 base from J; junction bases left unmatched: 5. This CDR3 has 15 residues. For the CDR3, the DNA is TGTGCCAGTGAAAGCGGGGGGGCTTCCTACAATGAGCAGTTCTTC. Translation: CASESGGASYNEQFF.

The V and J genes are TRBV5-5 and TRBJ2-4; 10 nucleotides agree with TRBD2. Germline values: CDR1 SGHKS, CDR2 YYEKEE (reference sequence). V lost 4 bases and J lost 1; bases outside the gene matches: 2. There are 15 residues in the CDR3. CDR3 in DNA: TGTGCCAGCAGCCCGACTAGCGGGGCCAAAAACATTCAGTACTTC. This gives the protein CASSPTSGAKNIQYF.

The V and J genes are TRBV30 and TRBJ2-1, with a possible D match to TRBD1 (5 bases). Germline CDR1 and CDR2: GTSNPN and SVGIG (reference sequence). Trimming stripped 0 bases from V and 12 bases from J, with 24 bases between. CDR3 length: 16 residues. CDR3 sequence: CAWSVNRGTAPQRQFF. The CDR3 DNA reads as TGTGCCTGGAGTGTAAATAGGGGCACAGCACCACAAAGGCAGTTCTTC.

The rearrangement joins TRBV5-1 to TRBJ2-2; 10 bases are a match to TRBD1. Germline CDR1 and CDR2: SGHRS and YFSETQ. The CDR3 spans 17 residues. Trimming cost V 4 bases and J 1 base; bases outside gene matches: 7. Here the CDR3 DNA reads TGCGCCAGCAGCACCACTAGGACAGGGGGGAACACCGGGGAGCTGTTTTTT. Its translation is CASSTTRTGGNTGELFF.

CDR3 coding DNA: TGTGCCAGCTCGGGAGGGGTTTACACTGAAGCTTTCTTT. Encoded protein: CASSGGVYTEAFF. V is TRBV28 and J is TRBJ1-1; a possible D gene is TRBD1 (5 bases). Germline V gene lookup returns CDR1 MDHEN and CDR2 SYDVKM. V lost 8 bases to trimming and J lost 3 bases, with 13 bases between them. The CDR3 is made up of 13 amino acids.

V is TRBV4-3 and J is TRBJ1-4; D gene ambiguous. Trimming pared 0 bases from V and 4 bases from J, leaving 12 bases between. Germline V CDR1 and CDR2: LGHNA, YSLEER. The CDR3 has 16 residues. CDR3 sequence reads: CASSQEGAGLNEKLFF. The CDR3 DNA follows: TGCGCCAGCAGCCAAGAGGGTGCAGGCCTTAATGAAAAACTGTTTTTT.

This clone was observed once. J is TRBJ1-5 and V is TRBV2; D is unresolved. The germline V and J ends were trimmed by 3 bases and 0 bases, with 9 bases remaining between them. CDR3 length equals 15 residues. Germline CDR1 is SNHLY and CDR2 is FYNNEI. CDR3 in amino acids: CASSETAYSNQPQHF. The CDR3 coding sequence is TGTGCCAGCAGTGAGACTGCATATAGCAATCAGCCCCAGCATTTT.